This T cell receptor (beta chain) was profiled in a study of Ad26.COV2.S vaccination and SARS-CoV-2 variants. Study observations and caveats: TCR breadth and depth estimates may have understated total T cell responses. Vaccinees displayed broader spike-specific TCR repertoires than placebo recipients. For non-spike TCRs, breadth in vaccine recipients resembled that in placebo recipients. Reportedly, after vaccination the spike-specific CD8+ and CD4+ T cell responses displayed substantial breadth.

A word on this clone: Antigen: not known.

Produced via immunoSEQ multiplex PCR; TCRdb's table is partial and in-frame only. Of about 350,000 clones detected, 90% to 95% appear once; the ten largest clones hold around 4.2%. The sequence came from a human donor who had recovered from COVID-19. This specimen consisted of peripheral blood, obtained after recovery from COVID-19.

The CDR3 region is CSVVEQGARSEAFF. The CDR3 DNA follows: TGCAGCGTTGTCGAACAGGGGGCGCGATCTGAAGCTTTCTTT. The chain couples TRBV29-1 to TRBJ1-1; TRBD1 matches 9 bases. The germline gives CDR1 SQVTM, CDR2 ANQGSEA. V trimming: 4 bases; J trimming: 6 bases; junction bases outside the gene matches: 9. The CDR3 is 14 amino acids.